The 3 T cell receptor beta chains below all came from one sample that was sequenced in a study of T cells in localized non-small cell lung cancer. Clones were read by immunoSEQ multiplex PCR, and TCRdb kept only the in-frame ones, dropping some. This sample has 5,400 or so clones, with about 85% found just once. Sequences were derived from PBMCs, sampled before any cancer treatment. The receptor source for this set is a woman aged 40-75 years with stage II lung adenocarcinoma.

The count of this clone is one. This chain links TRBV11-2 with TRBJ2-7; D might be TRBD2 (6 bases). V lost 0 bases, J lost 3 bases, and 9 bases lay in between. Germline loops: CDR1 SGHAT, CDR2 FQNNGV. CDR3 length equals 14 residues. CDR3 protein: CASSLDPSVYEQYF. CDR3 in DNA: TGTGCCAGCAGCTTAGATCCTAGCGTCTACGAGCAGTACTTC.

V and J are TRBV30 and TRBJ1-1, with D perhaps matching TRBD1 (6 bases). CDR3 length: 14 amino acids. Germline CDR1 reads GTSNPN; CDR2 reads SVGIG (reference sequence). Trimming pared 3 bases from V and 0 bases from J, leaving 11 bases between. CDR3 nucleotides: TGTGCCTGGAGGATCGGGACATTGAACACTGAAGCTTTCTTT. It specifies CAWRIGTLNTEAFF.

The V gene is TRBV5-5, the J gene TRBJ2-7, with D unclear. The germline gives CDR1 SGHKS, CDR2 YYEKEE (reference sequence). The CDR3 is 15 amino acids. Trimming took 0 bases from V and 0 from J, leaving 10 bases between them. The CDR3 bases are TGTGCCAGCAGCTTGGAAGGGCTGAGCTCCTACGAGCAGTACTTC. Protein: CASSLEGLSSYEQYF.